These 8 T cell receptor beta chains were all obtained from the same sample, sequenced in a study of beta chain features in type 1 diabetes. Expressed TCRB transcripts were sequenced, since all the RNA that had been isolated was reverse transcribed. Profiling relied on immunoSEQ multiplex PCR, and the TCRdb table lists in-frame clones only, not all of them. The profile covers a few hundred thousand clones, with more than 9.5% appearing a single time and just over 0.015% taken by the ten largest. Material for sequencing was naive CD4+ T cells from blood. Every receptor here comes from a woman aged 30 to 39 in good health.

The rearrangement links TRBV15 to TRBJ1-1; TRBD1 matches at 7 bases. CDR3 length equals 16 residues. Per germline, CDR1 LNHNV and CDR2 YYDKDF (reference sequence). Trimming at V came to 9 bases and at J to 1 base, leaving 14 bases not matched to a gene. The CDR3 bases are TGTGCCACAAACCCAAGCGCCGGGACAGCGAACACTGAAGCTTTCTTT. Its translation is CATNPSAGTANTEAFF.

This chain connects TRBV5-6 to TRBJ2-7; the match to TRBD2 covers 8 bases. The ends lost 1 base at V and 5 bases at J; junction bases unmatched: 14. This CDR3 comprises 17 residues. Germline values: CDR1 SGHDT, CDR2 YYEEEE. In DNA, the CDR3 is TGTGCCAGCAGCTTGAACGGGGAGGCAGCGGGAGTCCACGAGCAGTACTTC. It specifies CASSLNGEAAGVHEQYF.

This clone was picked up a small number of times. The chain is built from TRBV30 and TRBJ1-1; D not resolved. The germline gives CDR1 GTSNPN, CDR2 SVGIG (reference sequence). CDR3 size: 11 residues. Deletions cut 1 base from V and 8 bases from J, with 8 bases between. The CDR3 here is CAWSGLLEAFF. CDR3 coding DNA: TGTGCCTGGAGTGGTCTCCTCGAAGCTTTCTTT. Based on the CDR3 plus reference TRBV30 and TRBJ1-1, the full variable domain is SQTIHQWPATLVQPVGSPLSLECTVEGTSNPNLYWYRQAAGRGLQLLFYSVGIGQISSEVPQNLSASRPQDRQFILSSKKLLLSDSGFYLCAWSGLLEAFFGQGTRLTVV.

This clone was seen more than once but under ten times. Other DNA sequences of this sample code for an identical CDR3. J is TRBJ2-5 and V is TRBV2; D not resolved. Trimming cost V 4 bases and J 2 bases, with 5 bases left between them. Germline V gene sequence: CDR1 SNHLY, CDR2 FYNNEI. The CDR3 extends over 12 amino acids. The CDR3 DNA reads as TGTGCCAGCAGTGTCAGACAAGAGACCCAGTACTTC. Translated: CASSVRQETQYF.

The sample holds a few counts of this clone. The V gene is TRBV4-1, the J gene TRBJ2-7; 9 bases fit TRBD1. The ends lost 2 bases at V and 5 bases at J; junction bases unmatched: 7. Germline V gene lookup returns CDR1 MGHRA and CDR2 YSYEKL. The CDR3 sequence is 15 residues long. In DNA, the CDR3 is TGCGCCAGCAGCCAACCGGGACAGGGCTTAGACGAGCAGTACTTC. As protein: CASSQPGQGLDEQYF.

Comment on this clone: Other DNA sequences in the sample encode the same CDR3. J is TRBJ1-1 and V is TRBV18; 8 nucleotides align to TRBD1. Germline V gene lookup returns CDR1 KGHSH and CDR2 LQKENI. Germline trimming cut 3 bases from V and 5 bases from J; bases unmatched to any gene: 5. The CDR3 covers 14 residues. This chain's CDR3 is CASSPGQGSTEAFF. CDR3 coding DNA: TGTGCCAGCTCACCCGGACAGGGAAGTACTGAAGCTTTCTTT.

This clone was observed a few times. The chain has TRBV28 and TRBJ2-1; D not resolved. Trimming stripped 7 bases from V and 0 bases from J, with 16 bases between. This CDR3 has 16 amino acids. The germline V gene encodes CDR1 MDHEN and CDR2 SYDVKM. CDR3 amino acids: CASINGGSSSYNEQFF. CDR3 DNA: TGTGCCAGCATAAACGGCGGCTCGAGCTCCTACAATGAGCAGTTCTTC.

This clone occurred a few times. This chain connects TRBV6-6 to TRBJ2-7; 12 bases agree with TRBD1. Germline CDR1 reads MNHNY; CDR2 reads SVGAGI (reference sequence). Trimming cost V 6 bases and J 4 bases; bases outside gene matches: 7. This CDR3 is built from 15 residues. The DNA for the CDR3 is TGTGCCAGCAGCCAGGGACAGGGGGCAATTTACGAGCAGTACTTC. This gives the protein CASSQGQGAIYEQYF.